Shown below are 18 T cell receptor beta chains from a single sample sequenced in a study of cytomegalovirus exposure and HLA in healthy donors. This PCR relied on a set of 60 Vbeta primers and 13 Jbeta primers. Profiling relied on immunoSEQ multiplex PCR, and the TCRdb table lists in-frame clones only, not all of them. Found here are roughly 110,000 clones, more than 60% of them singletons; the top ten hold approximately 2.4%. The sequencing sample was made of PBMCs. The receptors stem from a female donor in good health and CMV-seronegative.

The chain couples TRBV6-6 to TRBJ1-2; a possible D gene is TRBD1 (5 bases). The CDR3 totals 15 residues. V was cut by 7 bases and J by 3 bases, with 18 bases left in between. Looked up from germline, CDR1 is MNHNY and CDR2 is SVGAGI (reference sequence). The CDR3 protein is CASTTLGGAHYGYTF. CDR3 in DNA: TGTGCCAGCACTACCCTGGGGGGAGCCCACTATGGCTACACCTTC.

The DNA for the CDR3 is TGCAGCGCCGCGACTAGCGGGGGTCCCACAGATACGCAGTATTTT. Translating gives CSAATSGGPTDTQYF. This chain joins TRBV29-1 and TRBJ2-3, with 12 bases that match TRBD2. The CDR3 runs 15 residues. Germline CDR1 is SQVTM and CDR2 is ANQGSEA. J lost 2 bases, V lost 7 bases, and 7 bases had no gene match.

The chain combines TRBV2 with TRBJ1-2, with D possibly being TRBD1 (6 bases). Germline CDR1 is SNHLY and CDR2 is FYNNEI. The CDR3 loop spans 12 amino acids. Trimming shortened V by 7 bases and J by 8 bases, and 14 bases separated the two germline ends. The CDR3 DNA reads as TGTGCCAGCAATCAGGGGTCGACCGGCTACACCTTC. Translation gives CASNQGSTGYTF.

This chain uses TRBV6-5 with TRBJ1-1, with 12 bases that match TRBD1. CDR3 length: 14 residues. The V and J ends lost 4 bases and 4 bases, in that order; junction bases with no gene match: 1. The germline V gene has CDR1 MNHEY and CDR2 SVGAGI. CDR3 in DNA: TGTGCCAGCAGTTGGGGACAGGGGGCCACTGAAGCTTTCTTT. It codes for CASSWGQGATEAFF.

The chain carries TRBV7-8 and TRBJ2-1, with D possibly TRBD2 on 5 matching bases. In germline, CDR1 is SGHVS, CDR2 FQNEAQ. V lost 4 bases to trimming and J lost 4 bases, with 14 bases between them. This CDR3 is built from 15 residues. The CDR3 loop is CASSSGGLGYNEQFF. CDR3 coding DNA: TGTGCCAGCAGCTCCGGAGGATTGGGGTACAATGAGCAGTTCTTC. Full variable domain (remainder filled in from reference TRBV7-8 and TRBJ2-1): GAGVSQSPRYKVAKRGQDVALRCDPISGHVSLFWYQQALGQGPEFLTYFQNEAQLDKSGLPSDRFFAERPEGSVSTLKIQRTQQEDSAVYLCASSSGGLGYNEQFFGPGTRLTVL.

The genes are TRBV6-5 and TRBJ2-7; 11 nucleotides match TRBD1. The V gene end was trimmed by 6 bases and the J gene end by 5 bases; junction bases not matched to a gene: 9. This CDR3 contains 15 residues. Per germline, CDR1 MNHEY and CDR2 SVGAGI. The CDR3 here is CASRGTGGPPHEQYF. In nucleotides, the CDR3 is TGTGCCAGCAGAGGGACAGGGGGTCCCCCCCACGAGCAGTACTTC.

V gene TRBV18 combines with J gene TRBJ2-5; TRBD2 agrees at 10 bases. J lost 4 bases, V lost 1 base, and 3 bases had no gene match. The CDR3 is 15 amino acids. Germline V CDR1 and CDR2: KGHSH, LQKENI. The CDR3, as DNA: TGTGCCAGCTCACCACAGGTAGCGGGGGGAGAGACCCAGTACTTC. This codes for CASSPQVAGGETQYF.

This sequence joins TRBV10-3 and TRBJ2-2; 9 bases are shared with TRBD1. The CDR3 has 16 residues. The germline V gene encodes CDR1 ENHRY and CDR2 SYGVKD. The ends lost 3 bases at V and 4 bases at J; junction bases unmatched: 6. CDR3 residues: CAISDLGQGVTGELFF. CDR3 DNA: TGTGCCATCAGTGATCTGGGACAGGGCGTCACCGGGGAGCTGTTTTTT.

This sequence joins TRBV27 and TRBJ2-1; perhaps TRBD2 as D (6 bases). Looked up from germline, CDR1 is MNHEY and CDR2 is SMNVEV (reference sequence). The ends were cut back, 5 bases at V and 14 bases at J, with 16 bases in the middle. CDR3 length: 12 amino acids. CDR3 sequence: CASSPLGGPEFF. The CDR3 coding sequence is TGTGCCAGCAGTCCCCTAGGAGGGCCCGAGTTCTTC.

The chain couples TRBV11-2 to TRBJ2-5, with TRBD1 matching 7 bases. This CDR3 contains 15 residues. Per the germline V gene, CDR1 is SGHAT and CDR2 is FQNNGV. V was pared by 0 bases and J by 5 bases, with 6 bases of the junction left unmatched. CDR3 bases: TGTGCCAGCAGCTTAGAACCCGACAGGGTGGAGACCCAGTACTTC. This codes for CASSLEPDRVETQYF.

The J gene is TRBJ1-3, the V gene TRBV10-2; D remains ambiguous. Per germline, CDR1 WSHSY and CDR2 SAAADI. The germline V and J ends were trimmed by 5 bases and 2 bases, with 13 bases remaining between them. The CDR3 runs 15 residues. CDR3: CASSIFRVAGNTIYF. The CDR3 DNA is TGCGCCAGCAGTATCTTCCGGGTCGCTGGAAACACCATATATTTT.

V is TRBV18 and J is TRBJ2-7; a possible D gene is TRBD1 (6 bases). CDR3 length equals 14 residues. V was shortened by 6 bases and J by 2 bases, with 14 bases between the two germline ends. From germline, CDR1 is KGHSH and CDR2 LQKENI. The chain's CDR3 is CASSPQGTPYEQYF. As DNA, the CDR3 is TGTGCCAGCTCGCCGCAGGGGACACCCTACGAGCAGTACTTC.

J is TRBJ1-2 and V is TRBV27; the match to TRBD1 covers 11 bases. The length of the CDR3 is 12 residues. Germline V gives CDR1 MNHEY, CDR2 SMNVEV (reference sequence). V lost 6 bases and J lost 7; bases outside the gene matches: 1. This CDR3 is CASRGQGGGYTF. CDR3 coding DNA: TGTGCCAGCAGGGGACAGGGGGGTGGCTACACCTTC.

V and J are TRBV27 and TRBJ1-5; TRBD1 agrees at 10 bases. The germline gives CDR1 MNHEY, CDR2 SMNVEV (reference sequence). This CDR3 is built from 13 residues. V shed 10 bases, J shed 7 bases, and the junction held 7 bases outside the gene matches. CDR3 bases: TGTGCCACCGCCGGGACAGGGGTACAGCCCCAGCATTTT. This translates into CATAGTGVQPQHF.

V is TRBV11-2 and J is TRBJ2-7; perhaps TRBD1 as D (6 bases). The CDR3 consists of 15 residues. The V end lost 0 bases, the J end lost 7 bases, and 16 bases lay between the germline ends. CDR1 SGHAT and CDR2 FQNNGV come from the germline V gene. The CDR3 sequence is CASSLDRVGGGEQYF. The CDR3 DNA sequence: TGTGCCAGCAGCTTAGATCGGGTTGGGGGCGGGGAGCAGTACTTC.

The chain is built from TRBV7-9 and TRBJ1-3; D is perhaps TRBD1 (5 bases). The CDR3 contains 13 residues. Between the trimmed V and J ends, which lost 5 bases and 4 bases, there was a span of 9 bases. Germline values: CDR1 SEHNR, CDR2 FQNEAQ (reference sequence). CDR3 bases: TGTGCCAGCAGCCTAAAGGGGGGAAACACCATATATTTT. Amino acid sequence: CASSLKGGNTIYF. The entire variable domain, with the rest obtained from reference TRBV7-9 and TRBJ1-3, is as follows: DTGVSQNPRHKITKRGQNVTFRCDPISEHNRLYWYRQTLGQGPEFLTYFQNEAQLEKSRLLSDRFSAERPKGSFSTLEIQRTEQGDSAMYLCASSLKGGNTIYFGEGSWLTVV.

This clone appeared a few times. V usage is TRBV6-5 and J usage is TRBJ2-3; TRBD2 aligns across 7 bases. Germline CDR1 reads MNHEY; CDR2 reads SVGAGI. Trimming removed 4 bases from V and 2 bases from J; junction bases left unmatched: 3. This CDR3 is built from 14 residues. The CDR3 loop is CASSLGLDTDTQYF. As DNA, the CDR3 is TGTGCCAGCAGTTTAGGACTAGACACAGATACGCAGTATTTT.

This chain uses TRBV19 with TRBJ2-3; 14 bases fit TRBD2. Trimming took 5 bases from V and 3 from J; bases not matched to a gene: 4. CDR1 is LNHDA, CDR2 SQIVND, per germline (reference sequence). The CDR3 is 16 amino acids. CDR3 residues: CASSRGLAGGTDTQYF. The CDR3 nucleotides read TGTGCCAGTAGTCGAGGACTAGCGGGGGGAACAGATACGCAGTATTTT. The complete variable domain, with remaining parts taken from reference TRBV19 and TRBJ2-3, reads DGGITQSPKYLFRKEGQNVTLSCEQNLNHDAMYWYRQDPGQGLRLIYYSQIVNDFQKGDIAEGYSVSREKKESFPLTVTSAQKNPTAFYLCASSRGLAGGTDTQYFGPGTRLTVL.